This T cell receptor beta chain was recovered during a study of blood T cell repertoires in COVID-19. Study-level information: Samples came from the United States, Italy and Spain, spanning acute and convalescent COVID-19.

Method: immunoSEQ multiplex PCR; TCRdb's copy keeps in-frame clones and lacks some. Of roughly 57,000 clones in the sample, about four fifths were seen once. Germline V CDR1 and CDR2: SGHTA, FQGNSA. This CDR3 has 15 amino acids. The trim removed 5 bases at V and 5 bases at J, leaving 7 bases unmatched. The source material was peripheral blood. The sequence was obtained from a man younger than 40 with COVID-19, enrolled during active disease. The rearrangement uses TRBV7-2 and TRBJ2-2; the match to TRBD2 covers 8 bases. CDR3 amino acids: CASSLSGTSTGELFF. CDR3 nucleotides: TGTGCCAGCAGCCTTAGCGGGACTAGTACCGGGGAGCTGTTTTTT. Variable domain in full (rest from reference TRBV7-2 and TRBJ2-2): GAGVSQSPSNKVTEKGKDVELRCDPISGHTALYWYRQSLGQGLEFLIYFQGNSAPDKSGLPSDRFSAERTGGSVSTLTIQRTQQEDSAVYLCASSLSGTSTGELFFGEGSRLTVL.